These T cell receptor beta chains were read from a single sample in a study of radiotherapy plus CTLA-4 blockade in lung cancer. Here immunoSEQ multiplex PCR was the method, and the copy in TCRdb shows in-frame clones only, minus some. The table shows 90,000 to 100,000 clones, with around 83% occurring only once. The material sequenced was peripheral blood, taken from a patient treated with radiotherapy plus ipilimumab. All receptors come from a human donor with non-small cell lung cancer that progressed on radiotherapy plus ipilimumab. CDR3s include the opening cysteine and the closing phenylalanine or tryptophan. The D gene is left open where the match is weak. Not every row has a clone size; where given, it reads once, few, many or a size class.

TGTGCCAGCAGCCACCGACAGGGGCAGCAGTTCTTC | CASSHRQGQQFF | TRBD1 | TRBJ2-1 | . | TRBV11-2
TGTGCCATCCGGGACTACAATGAGCAGTTCTTC | CAIRDYNEQFF | . | TRBJ2-1 | . | TRBV10-3
TGTGCCAGCAGCTTAGTCCCCAATGAAAAACTGTTTTTT | CASSLVPNEKLFF | . | TRBJ1-4 | . | TRBV7-2
TGTGCCAGCAGCTCTTCCGGGGACCATCAGCAGTTCTTC | CASSSSGDHQQFF | . | TRBJ2-1 | . | TRBV7-3
TGTGCCAGCAAGGACAGGGTGAATGAGCAGTTCTTC | CASKDRVNEQFF | TRBD1 | TRBJ2-1 | . | TRBV27
TGTGCCAGCAAGGTCCTGAGTGGGGGCGTTGGCGGGGAGCTGTTTTTT | CASKVLSGGVGGELFF | . | TRBJ2-2 | . | TRBV10-3
TGCGCCAGCCGGGACAGCTCGAGTTCTGGAAACACCATATATTTT | CASRDSSSSGNTIYF | TRBD1 | TRBJ1-3 | . | TRBV5-1
TGTGCCAGCAGTTGGCTTTCAGGGGAGCTGTTTTTT | CASSWLSGELFF | . | TRBJ2-2 | . | TRBV28
TGTGCCAGTAGTGTTAGGGCAGGTGGCACTGAAGCTTTCTTT | CASSVRAGGTEAFF | . | TRBJ1-1 | . | TRBV19
TGTGCCAGCAGCGTTGGCGCCTTGAACACTGAAGCTTTCTTT | CASSVGALNTEAFF | . | TRBJ1-1 | many | TRBV9
TGCGCCAGCAGGAAAGGGAATGAGCAGTTCTTC | CASRKGNEQFF | . | TRBJ2-1 | . | TRBV5-1
TGTGCCAGTAGTATCGGGACAGGGGTCGAGCAGTACTTC | CASSIGTGVEQYF | TRBD1 | TRBJ2-7 | once | TRBV19
TGCGCCAGCAGCCAAGGGTTTCTGGGGGCTAGACAGCCCCAGCATTTT | CASSQGFLGARQPQHF | . | TRBJ1-5 | . | TRBV4-1
TGTGCCTGGAGTGGAGCGGGATCCCTGGAGGGGACCCAGTACTTC | CAWSGAGSLEGTQYF | TRBD2 | TRBJ2-5 | . | TRBV30
TGTGCCAGCAGCTCGGATCCTGAGCAGTTCTTC | CASSSDPEQFF | . | TRBJ2-1 | . | TRBV13
TGTGCCAGTCTCTCAGCCGGGACTAGCGGGAGTACGTTCTTC | CASLSAGTSGSTFF | TRBD2 | TRBJ2-1 | . | TRBV2
TGTGCCAGCAGCTACGCGGCAGCTTCAGGGGGCTACACCTTC | CASSYAAASGGYTF | . | TRBJ1-2 | once | TRBV5-4
TGTGCCAGCAGCTTACCCCTCGAGACTAGCGGGGACTCCTACAATGAGCAGTTCTTC | CASSLPLETSGDSYNEQFF | TRBD2 | TRBJ2-1 | . | TRBV7-8
TGTGCCAGCAGCACCCGACAGGGGGCAGATACGCAGTATTTT | CASSTRQGADTQYF | TRBD1 | TRBJ2-3 | . | TRBV9
TGTGCCAGCAGCTTAGAACGACGGGAGAACACTGAAGCTTTCTTT | CASSLERRENTEAFF | . | TRBJ1-1 | . | TRBV7-2
TGTGCCAGCGGGGTTTTCTACGAGCAGTACTTC | CASGVFYEQYF | . | TRBJ2-7 | . | TRBV6-5
TGCGCCAGCAGCTTGGAACTAGCGAATCACAATGAGCAGTTCTTC | CASSLELANHNEQFF | TRBD2 | TRBJ2-1 | . | TRBV5-1
TGCGCCAGCAGCCAACTCTGGCTAGCGGGGAATGAGCAGTTCTTC | CASSQLWLAGNEQFF | TRBD2 | TRBJ2-1 | . | TRBV4-1
TGTGCCAGCAGCTTTTCCCTAACCTCCGAGCAGTACTTC | CASSFSLTSEQYF | . | TRBJ2-7 | . | TRBV11-2
TGTGCCAGCAGCTTGGGGCTAGCGGTTACCTACGAGCAGTACTTC | CASSLGLAVTYEQYF | TRBD2 | TRBJ2-7 | . | TRBV5-4
TGCGCCAGCAGCTTGACTAGCGGGACCTACGAGCAGTACTTC | CASSLTSGTYEQYF | TRBD2 | TRBJ2-7 | . | TRBV5-1
TGTGCCAGCAGTGGGGACAGCACATTTTCCTACGAGCAGTACTTC | CASSGDSTFSYEQYF | TRBD1 | TRBJ2-7 | . | TRBV28
TGTGCCAGCAGCCACCTTCAGTCTAGTTGTTTCTTC | CASSHLQSSCFF | . | TRBJ2-1 | . | TRBV7-9